This T cell receptor beta chain was observed in a study of long-term antiretroviral therapy in people with HIV. Version v3.0 of the immunoSEQ assay ran at survey level. Sequencing used immunoSEQ multiplex PCR; TCRdb keeps in-frame clones, though not all of them. The sample has over 30,000 clones; 82% are singletons. Deletions cut 3 bases from V and 7 bases from J, with 10 bases between. CDR3 length: 12 residues. The V gene's germline CDR1 is MDHEN and CDR2 SYDVKM. Study results and limitations: Increased diversity was seen after ART, yet it remained lower than in transplant donor controls. In HIV, the repertoires covered a tighter span of CDR3 lengths than in controls. Regardless of time point, clones expanded before ART dominated the repertoire.

On this clone: What it recognizes is unknown.

The study drew at least one pre-ART and at least two post-ART PBMC samples from every donor. The source was unsorted PBMCs, collected 0.6 years after starting antiretroviral therapy. This receptor was taken from a man aged 18 to 29 with HIV. The chain has TRBV28 and TRBJ2-7; D call uncertain. Here the CDR3 reads CASSLFRKEQYF. The CDR3 DNA sequence: TGTGCCAGCAGTTTGTTTAGGAAAGAGCAGTACTTC.